The 18 T cell receptor beta chains below were found in one sample sequenced in a study of cytomegalovirus exposure and HLA in healthy donors. The protocol was immunoSEQ multiplex PCR, while the TCRdb copy is restricted to in-frame clones and leaves out a portion. The repertoire holds hundreds of thousands of clones, with 87% as singletons. The sequencing input was PBMCs. These receptors all stem from a man between 18 and 35 years old in good health and CMV-seropositive.

The chain has TRBV28 and TRBJ2-1; D is unclear. Germline V gives CDR1 MDHEN, CDR2 SYDVKM. This CDR3 has 11 amino acids. Deletions cut 1 base from V and 10 bases from J, with 5 bases between. The CDR3 loop is CASSLYREQFF. Written as DNA, the CDR3 is TGTGCCAGCAGTTTATACCGGGAGCAGTTCTTC. The full variable domain, completed using reference TRBV28 and TRBJ2-1, is DVKVTQSSRYLVKRTGEKVFLECVQDMDHENMFWYRQDPGLGLRLIYFSYDVKMKEKGDIPEGYSVSREKKERFSLILESASTNQTSMYLCASSLYREQFFGPGTRLTVL.

CDR3 sequence reads: CASSPALRWGRETQYF. CDR3 nucleotides: TGTGCCAGCAGCCCAGCCCTCAGATGGGGTCGAGAGACCCAGTACTTC. The rearrangement joins TRBV11-2 to TRBJ2-5; D unresolved. Trimming stripped 5 bases from V and 4 bases from J, with 20 bases between. Germline CDR1 is SGHAT and CDR2 is FQNNGV. The CDR3 runs to 16 residues.

This chain joins TRBV9 and TRBJ2-1; TRBD2 agrees at 12 bases. The germline V gene encodes CDR1 SGDLS and CDR2 YYNGEE. The ends lost 4 bases at V and 7 bases at J; junction bases unmatched: 18. This CDR3 has 19 amino acids. The CDR3 nucleotides are TGTGCCAGCAGCCAACCTCCGGGACTAGCGGGTGTCATGGGGAATGAGCAGTTCTTC. As protein: CASSQPPGLAGVMGNEQFF.

The V call is TRBV28, the J call TRBJ2-7; 11 positions match TRBD2. Germline V lookup: CDR1 MDHEN, CDR2 SYDVKM. V lost 2 bases, J lost 3 bases, and 6 bases stayed unmatched. The CDR3 has 16 amino acids. The CDR3 loop reads CASSLPTSGAYYEQYF. In DNA, the CDR3 is TGTGCCAGCAGTTTACCGACTAGCGGGGCCTACTACGAGCAGTACTTC. The whole variable domain, remainder taken from reference TRBV28 and TRBJ2-7, is DVKVTQSSRYLVKRTGEKVFLECVQDMDHENMFWYRQDPGLGLRLIYFSYDVKMKEKGDIPEGYSVSREKKERFSLILESASTNQTSMYLCASSLPTSGAYYEQYFGPGTRLTVT.

This rearrangement joins TRBV19 to TRBJ2-1; tentative D call: TRBD1 (6 bases). CDR1 LNHDA and CDR2 SQIVND come from the germline V gene (reference sequence). CDR3 length: 11 amino acids. The ends were cut back, 3 bases at V and 15 bases at J, with 12 bases in the middle. In DNA, the CDR3 is TGTGCCAGTAGTATGGGGGACATTCCGTTCTTC. Protein sequence: CASSMGDIPFF.

The rearrangement joins TRBV7-9 to TRBJ2-7; no clear D. The CDR3 loop spans 14 amino acids. With 2 bases removed from V and 2 bases from J, the gap between germline ends came to 10 bases. CDR1 SEHNR and CDR2 FQNEAQ come from the germline V gene (reference sequence). The CDR3 sequence is CASSLSPDAYEQYF. The DNA for the CDR3 is TGTGCCAGCAGCTTAAGCCCTGACGCCTACGAGCAGTACTTC.

This rearrangement joins TRBV5-1 to TRBJ2-5; D may be TRBD2 (6 bases). V was trimmed by 5 bases and J by 5 bases, leaving 16 bases between them. Germline V gene data show CDR1 as SGHRS and CDR2 as YFSETQ. This CDR3 has 14 amino acids. The CDR3 loop is CASSTGTAGETQYF. The CDR3 DNA sequence: TGCGCCAGCAGTACCGGGACCGCGGGGGAGACCCAGTACTTC.

The genes are TRBV28 and TRBJ2-7; D remains ambiguous. Germline V lookup: CDR1 MDHEN, CDR2 SYDVKM. The CDR3 extends over 13 amino acids. V lost 6 bases, J lost 1 base, and 10 bases lay in between. The chain's CDR3 is CASRLRASYEQYF. For the CDR3, the DNA is TGTGCCAGCAGACTAAGGGCGTCCTACGAGCAGTACTTC. The complete variable domain, with remaining parts taken from reference TRBV28 and TRBJ2-7, reads DVKVTQSSRYLVKRTGEKVFLECVQDMDHENMFWYRQDPGLGLRLIYFSYDVKMKEKGDIPEGYSVSREKKERFSLILESASTNQTSMYLCASRLRASYEQYFGPGTRLTVT.

This chain connects TRBV11-2 to TRBJ2-7; 7 bases line up with TRBD2. The trim removed 4 bases at V and 1 base at J, leaving 4 bases unmatched. Germline-derived CDR1 and CDR2 are SGHAT and FQNNGV. There are 14 residues in the CDR3. CDR3 residues: CASSSPRESYEQYF. The CDR3 bases are TGTGCCAGCAGCTCCCCGCGGGAGTCCTACGAGCAGTACTTC.

This chain connects TRBV6-6 to TRBJ2-7, with D perhaps given as TRBD1 or TRBD2 (5 bases each). Trimming left V 0 bases short and J 7 bases short, with 16 bases between. CDR1 and CDR2 from the germline V gene are MNHNY and SVGAGI (reference sequence). This CDR3 spans 15 amino acids. The CDR3 coding sequence is TGTGCCAGCAGTTACTCCAGCGGTTTAGGGGAGGAGCAGTACTTC. Protein product: CASSYSSGLGEEQYF.

This clone was found once. This chain uses TRBV19 with TRBJ1-2; 9 bases line up with TRBD1. The germline V gene encodes CDR1 LNHDA and CDR2 SQIVND (reference sequence). Unmatched junction bases numbered 8, after V lost 6 bases and J lost 0 bases. This CDR3 has 16 residues. CDR3: CASSAGTGFSNYGYTF. The CDR3 DNA reads TGTGCCAGTAGCGCCGGGACAGGGTTTTCTAACTATGGCTACACCTTC.

V and J are TRBV6-4 and TRBJ2-5; 11 bases fit TRBD2. CDR3 length equals 14 residues. The V gene end was trimmed by 6 bases and the J gene end by 5 bases; junction bases not matched to a gene: 5. Germline assignment: CDR1 MRHNA and CDR2 SNTAGT. This CDR3 is CASSILAGVETQYF. CDR3 DNA sequence: TGTGCCAGCAGCATACTAGCGGGAGTGGAGACCCAGTACTTC.

This chain links TRBV27 with TRBJ2-1, with D possibly being TRBD2 (6 bases). Germline-derived CDR1 and CDR2 are MNHEY and SMNVEV (reference sequence). Trimming took off 0 bases at V and 5 bases at J, with 20 bases between the two ends. The CDR3 loop spans 18 amino acids. This CDR3 is CASSLSHYAGPPNNEQFF. The DNA of the CDR3 is TGTGCCAGCAGTTTATCACACTACGCGGGACCCCCTAACAATGAGCAGTTCTTC.

The J gene is TRBJ2-7, the V gene TRBV6-5, with D maybe TRBD1 (5 bases). This CDR3 spans 15 amino acids. Germline V gene sequence: CDR1 MNHEY, CDR2 SVGAGI. V lost 0 bases, J lost 3 bases, and 12 bases lay in between. CDR3 loop: CASSYSGKGDYEQYF. The CDR3 bases are TGTGCCAGCAGTTACTCTGGCAAAGGGGACTACGAGCAGTACTTC.

This chain connects TRBV6-1 to TRBJ2-4, with TRBD1 matching 9 bases. The V segment lost 4 bases and the J segment 7 bases; nucleotides outside the gene matches: 11. Germline values: CDR1 MNHNS, CDR2 SASEGT. This CDR3 spans 16 amino acids. For the CDR3, the DNA is TGTGCCAGCAGTGTCGATCTCCGGGACAGGGAGAACATTCAGTACTTC. Protein product: CASSVDLRDRENIQYF.

Written as DNA, the CDR3 is TGTGCCTGCCCGGGACTAGCAGGGAATGAGCAGTTCTTC. Residues: CACPGLAGNEQFF. The rearrangement links TRBV30 to TRBJ2-1; 9 nucleotides align to TRBD2. Looked up from germline, CDR1 is GTSNPN and CDR2 is SVGIG (reference sequence). This CDR3 spans 13 amino acids. V shed 6 bases, J shed 7 bases, and the junction held 7 bases outside the gene matches.

V and J are TRBV6-5 and TRBJ2-7, with no clear D. Germline lookup yields CDR1 MNHEY and CDR2 SVGAGI. Trimming removed 5 bases from V and 3 bases from J, with 14 bases in between. CDR3 size: 14 residues. The CDR3 DNA sequence: TGTGCCAGCAGTCCCTCGTTGGGCCTCTACGAGCAGTACTTC. This gives the protein CASSPSLGLYEQYF.

The chain is built from TRBV18 and TRBJ2-7; 9 bases match TRBD1. With 3 bases clipped from V and 6 bases from J, the junction kept 6 bases outside the gene matches. The CDR3 covers 14 residues. The germline gives CDR1 KGHSH, CDR2 LQKENI. The CDR3 loop reads CASSPGTGYFEQYF. The CDR3 coding sequence is TGTGCCAGCTCACCTGGGACAGGGTACTTCGAGCAGTACTTC.